The entry that follows covers one T cell receptor beta chain sequence. Using immunoSEQ multiplex PCR, the repertoire was profiled, and TCRdb retains in-frame clones only, with some absent. Seen here are about 110,000 clones, 55% to 70% observed once, and the top ten hold around 25%. Looked up from germline, CDR1 is SGHAT and CDR2 is FQNNGV. The CDR3 loop spans 15 amino acids. V lost 2 bases to trimming and J lost 2 bases, with 13 bases between them. These data belong to a study of shared clonotypes between healthy human individuals. Donors were healthy HIV-negative adults without recent acute infections or vaccinations.

The origin of this receptor is a woman aged 25-40 years in good health. V and J are TRBV11-2 and TRBJ2-7; D not certain. The sample consisted of memory CD8+ T cells sorted from blood. Subset meaning: CD45RO+ cells pooled with CCR7-negative TemRA cells. CDR3 bases: TGTGCCAGCAGCTTAATTCATCGAACTACCTACGAGCAGTACTTC. Its translation: CASSLIHRTTYEQYF.